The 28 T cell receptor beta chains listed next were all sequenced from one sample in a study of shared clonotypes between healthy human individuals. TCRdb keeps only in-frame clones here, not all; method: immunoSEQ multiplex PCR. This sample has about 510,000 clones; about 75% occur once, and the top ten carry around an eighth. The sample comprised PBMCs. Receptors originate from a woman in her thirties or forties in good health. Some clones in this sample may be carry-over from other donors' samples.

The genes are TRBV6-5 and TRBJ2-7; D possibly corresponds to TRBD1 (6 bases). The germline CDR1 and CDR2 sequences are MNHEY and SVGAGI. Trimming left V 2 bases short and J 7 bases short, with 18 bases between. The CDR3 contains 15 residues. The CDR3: CASSYQSTGSWEQYF. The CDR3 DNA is TGTGCCAGCAGTTACCAGTCCACAGGGAGCTGGGAGCAGTACTTC.

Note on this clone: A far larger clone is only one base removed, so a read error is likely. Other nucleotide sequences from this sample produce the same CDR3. The chain's CDR3 is CASSPTGNYGYTF. CDR3 nucleotides: TGTGCCAGCAGCCCGACAGGGAACTATGGCTATACCTTC. The chain links TRBV11-2 to TRBJ1-2; 7 bases agree with TRBD1. Germline V gene data show CDR1 as SGHAT and CDR2 as FQNNGV. The CDR3 totals 13 residues.

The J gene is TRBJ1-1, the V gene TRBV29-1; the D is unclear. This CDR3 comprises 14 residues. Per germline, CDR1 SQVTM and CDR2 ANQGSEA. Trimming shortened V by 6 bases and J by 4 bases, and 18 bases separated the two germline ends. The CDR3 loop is CSVTSWGWGTEAFF. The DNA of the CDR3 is TGCAGCGTCACATCGTGGGGATGGGGCACTGAAGCTTTCTTT.

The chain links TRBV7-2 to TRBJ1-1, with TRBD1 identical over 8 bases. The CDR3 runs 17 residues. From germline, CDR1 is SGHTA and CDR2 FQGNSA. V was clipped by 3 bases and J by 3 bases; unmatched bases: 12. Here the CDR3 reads CASSFAGQGAGYTEAFF. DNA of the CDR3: TGTGCCAGCAGCTTTGCTGGTCAGGGGGCCGGGTACACTGAAGCTTTCTTT.

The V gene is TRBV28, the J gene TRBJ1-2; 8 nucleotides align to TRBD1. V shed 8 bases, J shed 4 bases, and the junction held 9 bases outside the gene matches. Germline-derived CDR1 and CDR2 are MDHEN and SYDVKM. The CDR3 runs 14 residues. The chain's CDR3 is CASSTGEGIYGYTF. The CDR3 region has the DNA TGTGCCAGCTCGACAGGGGAAGGTATCTATGGCTACACCTTC.

The CDR3 coding sequence is TGTGCCAGCAGCCAAGGACAAGCCTACAATGAGCAGTTCTTC. Its translation is CASSQGQAYNEQFF. This chain joins TRBV4-2 and TRBJ2-1; D remains ambiguous. Per the germline V gene, CDR1 is LGHNA and CDR2 is YNFKEQ. V dropped 1 base and J dropped 2 bases, with 6 bases sitting between them. This CDR3 is built from 14 residues.

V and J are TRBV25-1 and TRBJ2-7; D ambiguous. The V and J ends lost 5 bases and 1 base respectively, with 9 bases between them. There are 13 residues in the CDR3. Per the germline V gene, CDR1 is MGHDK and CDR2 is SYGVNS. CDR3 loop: CASSFPASYEQYF. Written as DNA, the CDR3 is TGTGCCAGCAGTTTCCCCGCATCCTACGAGCAGTACTTC.

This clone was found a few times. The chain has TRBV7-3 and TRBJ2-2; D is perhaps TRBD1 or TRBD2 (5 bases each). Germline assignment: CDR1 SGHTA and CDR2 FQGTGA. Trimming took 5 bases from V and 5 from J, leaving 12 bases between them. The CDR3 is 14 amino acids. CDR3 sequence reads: CASSPGSRTGELFF. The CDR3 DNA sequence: TGTGCCAGCAGCCCAGGGAGTCGGACCGGGGAGCTGTTTTTT.

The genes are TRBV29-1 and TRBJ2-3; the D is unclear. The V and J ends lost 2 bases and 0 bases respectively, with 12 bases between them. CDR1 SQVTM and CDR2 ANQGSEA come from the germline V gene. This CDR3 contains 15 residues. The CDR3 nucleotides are TGCAGCGTTGAAAGAGTGGGAACTAGCACAGATACGCAGTATTTT. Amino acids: CSVERVGTSTDTQYF.

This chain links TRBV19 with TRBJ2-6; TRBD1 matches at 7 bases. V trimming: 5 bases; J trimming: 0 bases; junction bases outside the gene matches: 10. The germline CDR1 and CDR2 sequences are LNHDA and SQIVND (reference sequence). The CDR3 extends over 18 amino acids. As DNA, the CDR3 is TGTGCCAGTAGTGAAAGACAGGGCTCGAACTCTGGGGCCAACGTCCTGACTTTC. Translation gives CASSERQGSNSGANVLTF.

CDR3 in amino acids: CAISREGLVNEQFF. DNA for the CDR3: TGTGCCATCTCGCGGGAGGGCCTTGTAAATGAGCAGTTCTTC. V is TRBV10-3 and J is TRBJ2-1; 9 bases line up with TRBD2. Germline CDR1 and CDR2: ENHRY and SYGVKD. Trimming took 8 bases from V and 7 from J; bases not matched to a gene: 9. CDR3 length equals 14 residues.

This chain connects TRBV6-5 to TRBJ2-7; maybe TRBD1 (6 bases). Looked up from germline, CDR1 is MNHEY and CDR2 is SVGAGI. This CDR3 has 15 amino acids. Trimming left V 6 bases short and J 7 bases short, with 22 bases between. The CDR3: CASSPPGRKGDEQYF. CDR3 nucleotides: TGTGCCAGCAGCCCCCCCGGGCGAAAGGGGGATGAGCAGTACTTC.

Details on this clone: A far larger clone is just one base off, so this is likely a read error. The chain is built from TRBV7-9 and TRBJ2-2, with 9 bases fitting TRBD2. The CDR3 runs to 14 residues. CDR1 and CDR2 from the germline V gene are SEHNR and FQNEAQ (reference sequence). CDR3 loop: CASSLGLAAGEPFF. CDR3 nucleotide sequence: TGTGCCAGCAGCTTAGGACTAGCGGCCGGGGAGCCGTTTTTT. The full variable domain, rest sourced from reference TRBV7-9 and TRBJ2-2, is DTGVSQNPRHKITKRGQNVTFRCDPISEHNRLYWYRQTLGQGPEFLTYFQNEAQLEKSRLLSDRFSAERPKGSFSTLEIQRTEQGDSAMYLCASSLGLAAGEPFFGEGSRLTVL.

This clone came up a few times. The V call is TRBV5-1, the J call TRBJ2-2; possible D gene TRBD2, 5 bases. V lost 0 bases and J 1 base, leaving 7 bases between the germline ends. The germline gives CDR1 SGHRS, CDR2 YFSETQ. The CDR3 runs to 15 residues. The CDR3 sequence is CASSLVGMNTGELFF. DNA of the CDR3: TGCGCCAGCAGCTTGGTCGGGATGAACACCGGGGAGCTGTTTTTT.

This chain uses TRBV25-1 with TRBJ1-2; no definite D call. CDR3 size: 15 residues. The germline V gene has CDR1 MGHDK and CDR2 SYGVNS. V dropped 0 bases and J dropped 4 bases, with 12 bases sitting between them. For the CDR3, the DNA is TGTGCCAGCAGTGAATATCCCGGAGAAGCCTATGGCTACACCTTC. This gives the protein CASSEYPGEAYGYTF.

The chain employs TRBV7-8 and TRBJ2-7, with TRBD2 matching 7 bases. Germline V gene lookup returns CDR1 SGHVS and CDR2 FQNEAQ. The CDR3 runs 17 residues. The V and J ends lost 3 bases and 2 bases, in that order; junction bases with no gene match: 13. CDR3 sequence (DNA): TGTGCCAGCAGCTTGGGTGGCGTCGGGGGGAACCCCTACGAGCAGTACTTC. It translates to CASSLGGVGGNPYEQYF.

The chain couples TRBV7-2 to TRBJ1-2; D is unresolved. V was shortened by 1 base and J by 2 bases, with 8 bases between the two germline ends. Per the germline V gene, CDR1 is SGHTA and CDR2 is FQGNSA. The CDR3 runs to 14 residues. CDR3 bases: TGTGCCAGCAGCTTAGTCCCGGAAAACTATGGCTACACCTTC. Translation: CASSLVPENYGYTF.

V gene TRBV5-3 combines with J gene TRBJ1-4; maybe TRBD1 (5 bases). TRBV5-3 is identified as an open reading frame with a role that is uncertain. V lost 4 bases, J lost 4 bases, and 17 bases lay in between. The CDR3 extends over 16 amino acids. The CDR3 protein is CARSLMGGNLNEKLFF. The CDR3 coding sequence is TGTGCCAGAAGCCTCATGGGGGGGAACCTTAATGAAAAACTGTTTTTT.

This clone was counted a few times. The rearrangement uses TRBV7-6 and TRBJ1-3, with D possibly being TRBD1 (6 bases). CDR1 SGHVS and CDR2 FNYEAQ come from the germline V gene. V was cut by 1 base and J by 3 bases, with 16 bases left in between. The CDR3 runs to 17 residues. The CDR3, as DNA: TGTGCCAGCAGCTTAGGCCGAGGGGGGAGTGGTGGAAACACCATATATTTT. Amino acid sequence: CASSLGRGGSGGNTIYF.

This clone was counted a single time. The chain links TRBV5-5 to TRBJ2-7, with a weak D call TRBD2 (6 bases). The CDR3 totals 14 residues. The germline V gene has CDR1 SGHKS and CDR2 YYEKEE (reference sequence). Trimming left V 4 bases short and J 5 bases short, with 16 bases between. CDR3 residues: CASSQGLAAHEQYF. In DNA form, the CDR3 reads TGTGCCAGCAGCCAAGGGTTAGCGGCCCACGAGCAGTACTTC.

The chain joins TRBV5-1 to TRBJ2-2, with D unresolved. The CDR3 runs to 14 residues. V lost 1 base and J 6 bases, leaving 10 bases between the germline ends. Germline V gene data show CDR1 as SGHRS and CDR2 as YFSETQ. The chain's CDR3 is CASSLSMVSGELFF. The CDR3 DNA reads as TGCGCCAGCAGCTTGTCAATGGTTTCCGGGGAGCTGTTTTTT.

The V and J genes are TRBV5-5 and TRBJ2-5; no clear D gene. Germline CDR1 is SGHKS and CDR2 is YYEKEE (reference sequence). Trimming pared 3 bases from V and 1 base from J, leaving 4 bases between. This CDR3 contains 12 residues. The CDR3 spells CASSSVQETQYF. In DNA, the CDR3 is TGTGCCAGCAGCTCGGTCCAAGAGACCCAGTACTTC.

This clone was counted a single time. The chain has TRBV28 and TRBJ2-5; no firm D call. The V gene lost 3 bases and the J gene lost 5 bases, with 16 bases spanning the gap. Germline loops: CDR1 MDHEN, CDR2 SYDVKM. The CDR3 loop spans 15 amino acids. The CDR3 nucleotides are TGTGCCAGCAGTTTGGGTACCCCTCAAAGCGAGACCCAGTACTTC. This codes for CASSLGTPQSETQYF.

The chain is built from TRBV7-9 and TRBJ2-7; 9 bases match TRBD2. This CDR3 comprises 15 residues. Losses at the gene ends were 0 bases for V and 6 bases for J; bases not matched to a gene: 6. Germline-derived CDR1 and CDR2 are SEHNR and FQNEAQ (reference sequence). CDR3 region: CASSLAGLATREQYF. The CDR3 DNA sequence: TGTGCCAGCAGCTTAGCAGGACTAGCGACCCGCGAGCAGTACTTC. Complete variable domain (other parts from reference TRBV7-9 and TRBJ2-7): DTGVSQNPRHKITKRGQNVTFRCDPISEHNRLYWYRQTLGQGPEFLTYFQNEAQLEKSRLLSDRFSAERPKGSFSTLEIQRTEQGDSAMYLCASSLAGLATREQYFGPGTRLTVT.

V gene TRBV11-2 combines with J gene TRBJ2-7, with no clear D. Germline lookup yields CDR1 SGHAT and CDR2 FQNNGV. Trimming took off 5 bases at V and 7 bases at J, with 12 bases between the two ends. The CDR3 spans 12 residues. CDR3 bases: TGTGCCAGCAGCCCTTTCGGCTTGGAGCAGTACTTC. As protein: CASSPFGLEQYF.

The CDR3 DNA reads TGCGCCAGCAGCTTGCTGACGGGGTTGTACACTGAAGCTTTCTTT. Amino acid sequence: CASSLLTGLYTEAFF. The J gene is TRBJ1-1, the V gene TRBV5-1; D remains ambiguous. Trimming cost V 1 base and J 3 bases, with 13 bases left between them. CDR1 is SGHRS and CDR2 is YFSETQ in the germline V gene. This CDR3 is 15 amino acids long.

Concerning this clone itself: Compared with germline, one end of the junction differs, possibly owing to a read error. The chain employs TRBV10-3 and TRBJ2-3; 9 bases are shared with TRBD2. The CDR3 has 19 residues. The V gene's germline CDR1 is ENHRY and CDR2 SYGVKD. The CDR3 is CAIGESTRGGSGSVDTQYF. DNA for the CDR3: TGTGCCATCGGTGAGTCGACTCGAGGGGGTAGCGGGAGTGTAGATACGCAGTATTTT.

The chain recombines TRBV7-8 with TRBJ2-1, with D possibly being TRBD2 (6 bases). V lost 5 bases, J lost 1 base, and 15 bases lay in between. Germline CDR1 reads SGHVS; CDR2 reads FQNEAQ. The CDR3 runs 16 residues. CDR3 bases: TGTGCCAGCAGCCCTCGACTAGGAAGATCCTACAATGAGCAGTTCTTC. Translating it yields CASSPRLGRSYNEQFF.